Below, one T cell receptor beta chain is given with its context. The CDR3 is made up of 16 amino acids. CDR1 and CDR2 (germline): KGHSH, LQKENI. V shed 3 bases, J shed 0 bases, and the junction held 4 bases outside the gene matches. This sample was taken from a study of technical replicates of blood from a few donors. This table comes from immunoSEQ multiplex PCR, and its TCRdb copy is limited to in-frame clones, with some not included. Found here are 40,000 to 60,000 clones, about 90% of them singletons; the top ten hold around 4%. The chain links TRBV18 to TRBJ1-4; 7 nucleotides align to TRBD1. Sequences were obtained from PBMCs. The TCR comes from a human donor in good health. Some clones in this sample may be carry-over from other donors' samples. The CDR3 sequence is CASSPQGVATNEKLFF. In DNA form, the CDR3 reads TGTGCCAGCTCACCCCAGGGGGTTGCAACTAATGAAAAACTGTTTTTT.